This TCR beta chain was obtained from a study of T-cell memory formation after mild COVID-19. Whole-study context: Each donor largely had its own TCR clusters. Study-wide findings and caveats: Specificity for SARS-CoV-2 was not confirmed among the second-wave clones peaking on day 37. Pre-infection memory contained some responding clones, which suggested that cross-reactive memory had joined.

Between the trimmed V and J ends, which lost 6 bases and 4 bases, there was a span of 11 bases. The CDR3 contains 14 residues. Germline loops: CDR1 SGHRS, CDR2 YFSETQ. Of note for this clonotype: Its antigen is still unknown.

Constant-segment primers served in 5'RACE that generated TCR alpha and TCR beta cDNA libraries bearing sample barcodes and UMIs. MiXCR, applied by TCRdb to the 5' RACE reads, yields one record per CDR3 protein. The sample records tens of thousands of distinct CDR3 sequences, over 20% being singletons. The rearrangement uses TRBV5-1 and TRBJ1-6; D is undetermined. What was sequenced was PBMCs or a T cell subset sorted from them (not recorded which). The sequence was obtained from an adult who had mild COVID-19 (a few samples of this study predate the infection). Cell type and time point are not known. This CDR3 reads CASTPGGYNSPLHF. The CDR3, as DNA: TGCGCCAGCACCCCAGGTGGATATAATTCACCCCTCCACTTT.